One and the same sample provided the 4 T cell receptor beta chains below, sequenced in a study of OX40 agonist ivuxolimab in advanced cancers. Clones were sequenced by immunoSEQ multiplex PCR, and TCRdb holds only the in-frame ones, with some missing. The sample lists under 150,000 clones, just over 90% occurring once. The sample consisted of CD4+ or CD8+ T cells sorted from blood, taken in a trial of the OX40 agonist ivuxolimab. The receptors come from an adult with an advanced solid tumor such as melanoma, head and neck, liver or kidney cancer.

The chain recombines TRBV7-9 with TRBJ2-1; 12 positions match TRBD2. The CDR3 is made up of 16 amino acids. The germline gives CDR1 SEHNR, CDR2 FQNEAQ (reference sequence). The CDR3 DNA reads TGTGCAACACAACCTGACGGGACTAGCGGGCTGAATGAGCAGTTCTTC. This sequence encodes CATQPDGTSGLNEQFF.

This clone was seen just once. The chain has TRBV6-5 and TRBJ2-5, with 10 bases aligning to TRBD1. Judging by the DNA end, TRBJ2-7 fits better; the J call may be wrong. The CDR3 is 15 residues long. CDR1 and CDR2 (germline): MNHEY, SVGAGI. This CDR3 is CASSSRDRGHYEQYF. The CDR3 nucleotides read TGTGCCAGCAGTTCCCGGGACAGGGGTCACTACGAGCAGTACTTC.

The V and J genes are TRBV11-2 and TRBJ2-7; the match to TRBD1 covers 8 bases. CDR1 is SGHAT, CDR2 FQNNGV, per germline. J lost 5 bases, V lost 0 bases, and 3 bases had no gene match. The CDR3 is 14 residues long. The chain's CDR3 is CASSLERTGNEQYF. The CDR3 DNA reads as TGTGCCAGCAGCTTAGAGAGGACAGGGAACGAGCAGTACTTC.

The chain recombines TRBV11-3 with TRBJ1-1; 8 bases agree with TRBD1. Per germline, CDR1 SGHNT and CDR2 YENEEA. The CDR3 length is 15 residues. Trimming removed 2 bases from V and 1 base from J; junction bases left unmatched: 3. CDR3 amino acids: CASSLWGTGNTEAFF. CDR3 sequence (DNA): TGTGCCAGCAGCTTATGGGGGACAGGGAACACTGAAGCTTTCTTT.